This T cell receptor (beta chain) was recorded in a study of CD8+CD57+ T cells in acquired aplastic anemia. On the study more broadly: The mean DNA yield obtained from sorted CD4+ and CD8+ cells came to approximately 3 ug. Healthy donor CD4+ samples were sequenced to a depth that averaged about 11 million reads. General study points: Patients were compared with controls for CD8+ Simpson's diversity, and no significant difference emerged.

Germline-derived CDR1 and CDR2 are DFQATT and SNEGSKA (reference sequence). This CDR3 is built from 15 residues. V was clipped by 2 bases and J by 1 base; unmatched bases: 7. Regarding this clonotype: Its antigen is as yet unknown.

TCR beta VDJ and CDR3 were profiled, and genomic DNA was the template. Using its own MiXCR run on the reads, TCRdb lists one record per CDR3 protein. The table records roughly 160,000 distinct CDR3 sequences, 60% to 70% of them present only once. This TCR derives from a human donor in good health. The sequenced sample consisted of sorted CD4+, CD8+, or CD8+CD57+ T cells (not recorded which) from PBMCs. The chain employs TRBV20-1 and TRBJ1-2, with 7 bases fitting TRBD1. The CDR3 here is CSARLRDRYNYGYTF. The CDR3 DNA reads TGCAGTGCTAGACTCCGGGACAGATATAACTATGGCTACACCTTC.